Given below is one T cell receptor beta chain in context. Its antigen is currently unknown. From germline, CDR1 is SEHNR and CDR2 FQNEAQ (reference sequence). Trimming removed 5 bases from V and 5 bases from J; junction bases left unmatched: 11. The CDR3 totals 15 residues. This record comes from a study of T cell responses to AZD1222 COVID-19 vaccine. Produced via immunoSEQ multiplex PCR; TCRdb's table is partial and in-frame only. This sample has 150,000 to 200,000 clones; about nine tenths occur once, and the top ten carry roughly 2%. Overall study findings and caveats: Baseline seropositives among AZD1222 recipients totaled only six. CD4 TCRs covered the whole spike, strongest at regions 160-218 and 743-854.

The rearrangement links TRBV7-9 to TRBJ1-2, with 7 bases matching TRBD1. This clonotype was obtained from an adult who received the AZD1222 COVID-19 vaccine. The material was peripheral blood, obtained 28 days after the second AZD1222 dose. The CDR3 is CASSRTGGVGYGYTF. In DNA, the CDR3 is TGTGCCAGCAGCCGGACAGGAGGTGTCGGGTATGGCTACACCTTC.